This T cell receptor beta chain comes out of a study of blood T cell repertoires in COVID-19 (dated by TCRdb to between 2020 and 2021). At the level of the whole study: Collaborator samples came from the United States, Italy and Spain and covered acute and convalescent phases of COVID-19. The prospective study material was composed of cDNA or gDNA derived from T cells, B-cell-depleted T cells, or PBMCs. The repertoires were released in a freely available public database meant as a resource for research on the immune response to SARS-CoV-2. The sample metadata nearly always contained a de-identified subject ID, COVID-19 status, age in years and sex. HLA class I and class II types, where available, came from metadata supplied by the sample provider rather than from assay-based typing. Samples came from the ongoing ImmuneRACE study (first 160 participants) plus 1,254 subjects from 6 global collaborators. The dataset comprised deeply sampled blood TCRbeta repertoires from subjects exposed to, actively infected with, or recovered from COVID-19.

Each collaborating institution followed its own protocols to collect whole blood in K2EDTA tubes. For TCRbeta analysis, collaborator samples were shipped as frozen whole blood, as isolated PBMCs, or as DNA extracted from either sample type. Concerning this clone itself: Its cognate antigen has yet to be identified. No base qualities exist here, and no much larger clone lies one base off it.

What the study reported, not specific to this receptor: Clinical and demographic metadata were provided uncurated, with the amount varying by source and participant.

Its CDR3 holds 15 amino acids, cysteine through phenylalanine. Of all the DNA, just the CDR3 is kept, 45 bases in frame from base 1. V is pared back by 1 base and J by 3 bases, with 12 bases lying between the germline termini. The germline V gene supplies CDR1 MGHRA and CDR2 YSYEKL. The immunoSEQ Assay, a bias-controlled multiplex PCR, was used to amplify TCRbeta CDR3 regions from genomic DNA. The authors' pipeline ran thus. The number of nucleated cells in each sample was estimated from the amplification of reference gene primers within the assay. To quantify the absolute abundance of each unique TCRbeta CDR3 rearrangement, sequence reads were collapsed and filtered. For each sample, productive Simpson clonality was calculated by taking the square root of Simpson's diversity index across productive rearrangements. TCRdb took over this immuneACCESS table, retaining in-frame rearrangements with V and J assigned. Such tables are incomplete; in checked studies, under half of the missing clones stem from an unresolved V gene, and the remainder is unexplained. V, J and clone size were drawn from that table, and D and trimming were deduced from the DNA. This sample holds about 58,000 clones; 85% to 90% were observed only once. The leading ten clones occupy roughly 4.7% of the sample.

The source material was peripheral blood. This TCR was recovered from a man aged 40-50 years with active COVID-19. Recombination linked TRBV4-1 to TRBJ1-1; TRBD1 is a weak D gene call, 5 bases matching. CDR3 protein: CASSQVGGGDTEAFF. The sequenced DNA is TGCGCCAGCAGCCAAGTCGGCGGGGGAGACACTGAAGCTTTCTTT.